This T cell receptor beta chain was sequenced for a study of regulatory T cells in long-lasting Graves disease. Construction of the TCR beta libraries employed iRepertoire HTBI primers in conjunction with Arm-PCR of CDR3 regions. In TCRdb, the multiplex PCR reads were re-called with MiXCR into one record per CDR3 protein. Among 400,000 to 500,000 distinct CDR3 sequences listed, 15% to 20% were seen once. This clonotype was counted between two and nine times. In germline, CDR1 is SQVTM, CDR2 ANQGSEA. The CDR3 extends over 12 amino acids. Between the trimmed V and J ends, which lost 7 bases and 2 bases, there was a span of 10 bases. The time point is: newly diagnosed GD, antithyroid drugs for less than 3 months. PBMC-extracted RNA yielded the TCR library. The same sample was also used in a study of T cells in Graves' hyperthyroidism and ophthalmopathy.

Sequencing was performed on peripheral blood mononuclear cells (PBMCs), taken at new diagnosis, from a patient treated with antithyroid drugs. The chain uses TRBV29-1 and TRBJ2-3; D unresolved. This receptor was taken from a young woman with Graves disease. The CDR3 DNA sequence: TGCAGCGCCGACGCCAACACAGATACGCAGTATTTT. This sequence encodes CSADANTDTQYF.